The rows below give T cell receptor beta chains drawn from one sample of a study of blood T cell repertoires in COVID-19. Assay used: immunoSEQ multiplex PCR; TCRdb lists only in-frame clones, some missing. This table has about 180,000 clones, about four fifths appearing once. The sample consisted of peripheral blood. The receptors were gathered from a man between 65 and 80 years old with active or convalescent COVID-19. Each CDR3 is given with its conserved first and last residue. A D gene is named only where the DNA matches it firmly. Rows give clone size only sometimes, using once, few, many, or a class for an expanded clone.

few	TRBD2	TRBV4-2	TRBJ2-3	CASSQTAGLDTDTQYF	TGTGCCAGCAGCCAAACAGCGGGGTTAGACACAGATACGCAGTATTTT
.	.	TRBV5-6	TRBJ1-2	CASSLVRVDYGYTF	TGTGCCAGCAGCTTGGTCAGGGTGGACTATGGCTACACCTTC
once	.	TRBV9	TRBJ2-1	CASSVAFNHNEQFF	TGTGCCAGCAGCGTAGCGTTTAATCACAATGAGCAGTTCTTC
.	TRBD2	TRBV5-6	TRBJ2-1	CASSLGGAGGNEQFF	TGTGCCAGCAGCCTGGGGGGCGCGGGAGGCAATGAGCAGTTCTTC
.	.	TRBV6-2/TRBV6-3	TRBJ1-5	CASSPVDQPQHF	TGTGCCAGCAGTCCCGTTGATCAGCCCCAGCATTTT
.	TRBD1	TRBV18	TRBJ2-7	CASSPGGQGAYEQYF	TGTGCCAGCTCACCAGGGGGACAGGGGGCTTACGAGCAGTACTTC
once	.	TRBV7-7	TRBJ2-2	CASSRQQNTGELFF	TGTGCCAGCAGTCGACAGCAAAACACCGGGGAGCTGTTTTTT
.	.	TRBV30	TRBJ1-4	CAWSLQGGKLFF	TGTGCCTGGAGTTTACAGGGTGGAAAACTGTTTTTT
.	.	TRBV7-2	TRBJ1-6	CASSLAQGLPPLHF	TGTGCCAGCAGCTTAGCTCAGGGTCTTCCACCCCTCCACTTT
.	.	TRBV18	TRBJ1-2	CASSPGSGQPYGGYTF	TGTGCCAGCTCACCGGGATCCGGACAGCCCTACGGTGGCTACACCTTC
.	TRBD1	TRBV19	TRBJ1-3	CASSIDRASGNTIYF	TGTGCCAGTAGTATTGACAGGGCCTCTGGAAACACCATATATTTT
once	TRBD1	TRBV6-6	TRBJ1-2	CASSLVKGAVGGYTF	TGTGCCAGCAGTCTTGTCAAGGGGGCTGTGGGTGGCTACACCTTC
few	.	TRBV7-6	TRBJ2-7	CASSLGQRVGEQYF	TGTGCCAGCAGCTTGGGACAGCGGGTCGGCGAGCAGTACTTC
.	TRBD2	TRBV10-3	TRBJ2-1	CAISEWKLAGGHNEQFF	TGTGCCATCAGTGAGTGGAAATTAGCGGGAGGGCACAATGAGCAGTTCTTC
.	TRBD1	TRBV6-2/TRBV6-3	TRBJ1-5	CASSQGQGMSNQPQHF	TGTGCCAGCAGTCAGGGACAGGGAATGAGCAATCAGCCCCAGCATTTT
.	.	TRBV11-3	TRBJ1-1	CASSSGDDEAFF	TGTGCCAGCAGCTCCGGGGATGATGAAGCTTTCTTT
.	.	TRBV5-4	TRBJ2-3	CASYLKGRPSTDTQYF	TGTGCCAGCTATCTCAAGGGGCGACCAAGCACAGATACGCAGTATTTT
few	.	TRBV18	TRBJ1-1	CASSPRGSAMNTEAFF	TGTGCCAGCTCACCACGAGGGTCGGCCATGAACACTGAAGCTTTCTTT
.	TRBD2	TRBV9	TRBJ2-1	CASSVGASGGEQFF	TGTGCCAGCAGCGTTGGGGCTAGCGGGGGTGAGCAGTTCTTC
.	.	TRBV6-1	TRBJ1-2	CASSEVGGPNYGYTF	TGTGCCAGCAGTGAAGTGGGGGGTCCTAACTATGGCTACACCTTC
once	TRBD1	TRBV29-1	TRBJ1-2	CSVEDNRGRDGYTF	TGCAGCGTTGAAGATAACAGGGGGCGTGATGGCTACACCTTC
medium-sized	.	TRBV9	TRBJ1-1	CASSDGWTEAFF	TGTGCCAGCAGCGATGGCTGGACTGAAGCTTTCTTT
.	TRBD1	TRBV9	TRBJ1-2	CASSVGQGNGYTF	TGTGCCAGCAGCGTGGGACAGGGAAATGGCTACACCTTC
.	.	TRBV24-1	TRBJ2-3	CATKDSITDTQYF	TGTGCCACCAAGGACAGTATCACAGATACGCAGTATTTT
.	.	TRBV25-1	TRBJ1-2	CASSEGLGYGYTF	TGTGCCAGCAGTGAAGGGCTTGGCTATGGCTACACCTTT
.	.	TRBV2	TRBJ1-1	CASETEINTEAFF	TGTGCCAGCGAGACAGAGATAAACACTGAAGCTTTCTTT
.	.	TRBV4-3	TRBJ2-7	CASSQEETDYEQYF	TGCGCCAGCAGCCAAGAAGAGACAGACTACGAGCAGTACTTC
many	.	TRBV21-1	TRBJ2-7	CASSKVQGFPYEQYF	TGTGCCAGCAGCAAAGTACAGGGCTTCCCCTACGAGCAGTACTTC
few	TRBD1	TRBV6-2/TRBV6-3	TRBJ1-1	CASSSTTGLNTEAFF	TGTGCCAGCAGTTCGACGACAGGGCTAAACACTGAAGCTTTCTTT
few	.	TRBV6-5	TRBJ1-2	CASRRDTFYGYTF	TGTGCCAGCAGACGGGACACATTCTATGGCTACACCTTC
.	.	TRBV10-2	TRBJ2-7	CASSVGGGHPYEQYF	TGCGCCAGCAGTGTGGGCGGGGGCCACCCGTACGAGCAGTACTTC
.	TRBD2	TRBV29-1	TRBJ2-3	CSPKGLAGTDTQYF	TGCAGCCCCAAGGGGCTAGCGGGTACAGATACGCAGTATTTT
.	.	TRBV6-5	TRBJ1-5	CASSTVSNQPQHF	TGTGCCAGCAGTACTGTTAGCAATCAGCCCCAGCATTTT
.	.	TRBV27	TRBJ2-7	CASRGLLSSLFYEQYF	TGTGCCAGCAGGGGACTTCTTTCGTCCTTATTCTACGAGCAGTACTTC
once	.	TRBV6-6	TRBJ1-2	CASSLTGSRANYGYTF	TGTGCCAGCAGTTTAACAGGGAGTAGGGCTAACTATGGCTACACCTTC
.	.	TRBV7-2	TRBJ1-2	CASSPQEYGYTF	TGTGCCAGCAGCCCTCAGGAATATGGCTACACCTTC
many	.	TRBV7-9	TRBJ1-5	CASSLASGNQPQHF	TGTGCCAGCAGCTTAGCATCCGGGAATCAGCCCCAGCATTTT
.	.	TRBV30	TRBJ1-1	CAWNLGGMNTEAFF	TGTGCCTGGAACTTGGGGGGGATGAACACTGAAGCTTTCTTT
.	.	TRBV4-2	TRBJ1-5	CASSQDTHLISNQPQHF	TGTGCCAGCAGCCAAGATACCCACTTAATTAGCAATCAGCCCCAGCATTTT
.	.	TRBV6-5	TRBJ1-1	CASSPRRWEAFF	TGTGCCAGCAGTCCTAGGAGGTGGGAAGCTTTCTTT
.	.	TRBV6-1	TRBJ2-3	CASSEQGGERGTQYF	TGTGCCAGCAGTGAACAGGGCGGCGAGAGAGGTACGCAGTATTTT
.	.	TRBV1	TRBJ2-3	CTSSHGIAGVRDTQYF	TGCACCAGCAGCCATGGCATAGCGGGAGTGAGAGATACGCAGTATTTT
.	.	TRBV4-2	TRBJ1-4	CASSQGRVASAEKLFF	TGTGCCAGCAGCCAGGGGAGAGTTGCGAGTGCGGAAAAACTGTTTTTT
.	.	TRBV7-9	TRBJ2-3	CASSAAHTNTDTQYF	TGTGCCAGCAGCGCCGCCCACACCAACACAGATACGCAGTATTTT
once	.	TRBV2	TRBJ2-5	CARTGQTLETQYF	TGTGCCAGGACGGGACAAACCCTCGAGACCCAGTACTTC
.	TRBD1	TRBV28	TRBJ1-2	CASSRTGTVNYGYTF	TGTGCCAGCAGTAGAACCGGGACAGTCAACTATGGCTACACCTTC
.	TRBD2	TRBV27	TRBJ2-1	CASSLYPLAEDSSYNEQFF	TGTGCCAGCAGTTTATACCCACTAGCGGAGGACAGCTCCTACAATGAGCAGTTCTTC
.	TRBD1	TRBV7-3	TRBJ1-2	CASSLTAGQDYGYTF	TGTGCCAGCAGCTTAACTGCCGGACAGGACTATGGCTACACCTTC
.	TRBD1	TRBV9	TRBJ1-6	CASSTGQADNSPLHF	TGTGCCAGCAGCACGGGACAGGCTGATAATTCACCCCTCCACTTT
.	.	TRBV30	TRBJ2-3	CALSMSHGTDTQYF	TGTGCCTTGTCCATGTCCCACGGGACAGATACGCAGTATTTT
.	TRBD1	TRBV6-5	TRBJ2-7	CASRGTGAQEQYF	TGTGCCAGCAGGGGGACAGGGGCACAGGAGCAGTACTTC
.	.	TRBV19	TRBJ1-2	CASSTGAGADGYTF	TGTGCCAGTAGTACAGGAGCGGGGGCCGATGGCTACACCTTC
few	.	TRBV2	TRBJ2-1	CASSESKDSPSFSYNEQFF	TGTGCCAGCAGTGAGTCGAAGGACAGCCCGAGTTTCTCCTACAATGAGCAGTTCTTC
.	TRBD2	TRBV6-2/TRBV6-3	TRBJ2-7	CASSHPFIVAGEYEQYF	TGTGCCAGCAGCCATCCTTTCATCGTTGCGGGGGAGTACGAGCAGTACTTC
once	.	TRBV7-8	TRBJ1-3	CASIKTPGHQGTIYF	TGTGCCAGCATCAAAACCCCAGGACACCAAGGCACCATATATTTT
once	.	TRBV19	TRBJ2-1	CASSPGDDYNEQFF	TGTGCCAGTAGCCCAGGGGATGACTACAATGAGCAGTTCTTC